A selection of T cell receptor beta chains follows, all from one sample in a study of cytomegalovirus exposure and HLA in healthy donors. Data came from immunoSEQ multiplex PCR; TCRdb stores just in-frame clones and leaves some out. The table lists 130,000 or so clones, about 90% of them singletons. The specimen was PBMCs. The receptors shown here come from a man aged 25 to 40 in good health and CMV-seronegative. CDR3s include the opening cysteine and the closing phenylalanine or tryptophan. D genes are given only for firm matches. Clone size is stated in some rows and not others, as once, few, many or a class when expanded.

clone_size j_call d_call v_call cdr3_nt cdr3_aa
NA TRBJ1-5 TRBD1 TRBV19 TGTGCCAGTAGTATTCAGGGGGCCCAGTCAGCCCAGCATTTT CASSIQGAQSAQHF
NA TRBJ1-2 NA TRBV5-6 TGTGCCAGCAGCTTAGGAGCCGGCTACACCTTC CASSLGAGYTF
NA TRBJ1-5 NA TRBV27 TGTGCCAGCAGTCGAGAGGGTCAGCCCCAGCATTTT CASSREGQPQHF
once TRBJ1-1 TRBD1 TRBV19 TGTGCCAGTAGGCGAGGGGACAGCCTCAACACTGAAGCTTTCTTT CASRRGDSLNTEAFF
once TRBJ1-5 NA TRBV27 TGTGCCAGCAGTTTATCGGGGGGGCAGCCCCAGCATTTT CASSLSGGQPQHF
NA TRBJ1-1 NA TRBV18 TGTGCCAGCTCAAGGGTCCACGACAGCATGAACACTGAAGCTTTCTTT CASSRVHDSMNTEAFF
NA TRBJ2-5 NA TRBV7-2 TGTGCCAGCAGCTTAGCCCCCGGAGGAGTACAAGAGACCCAGTACTTC CASSLAPGGVQETQYF
NA TRBJ1-2 NA TRBV5-1 TGCGCCAGCAGCTTGGGCCTAACTAACTATGGCTACACCTTC CASSLGLTNYGYTF
NA TRBJ2-5 TRBD2 TRBV4-2 TGTGCCAGCAGCCAAACGACTAGCGGGGGGGGAGAGACCCAGTACTTC CASSQTTSGGGETQYF
few TRBJ1-6 TRBD1 TRBV4-1 TGCGCCAGCAGCCAGCCACAGGGGGCCCTCTATAATTCACCCCTCCACTTT CASSQPQGALYNSPLHF
NA TRBJ2-1 NA TRBV18 TGTGCCAGCTCACCACTGGGACTGACCGGGCAGTTCTTC CASSPLGLTGQFF
once TRBJ1-1 NA TRBV9 TGTGCCAGCAGTGGAGGGAGGAACACTGAAGCTTTCTTT CASSGGRNTEAFF
NA TRBJ2-3 NA TRBV7-6 TGTGCCAGCAGCTTATGGCAGACTAGCACAGATACGCAGTATTTT CASSLWQTSTDTQYF
NA TRBJ1-5 NA TRBV6-1 TGTGCCAGCAGTGAACAGGGAGGTGGTCAGCCCCAGCATTTT CASSEQGGGQPQHF
few TRBJ1-2 TRBD1 TRBV6-5 TGTGCCAGCACCCCCGACAGGGATATCCTCTATGGCTACACCTTC CASTPDRDILYGYTF
NA TRBJ1-1 TRBD1 TRBV2 TGTGCCAGCAGTGAGACAGGGGATGAAGCTTTCTTT CASSETGDEAFF
NA TRBJ1-2 TRBD1 TRBV5-1 TGCGCCAGCAGCTTGGTTACAGGGGATGGCTACACCTTC CASSLVTGDGYTF
once TRBJ2-7 TRBD1 TRBV28 TGTGCCAGCACCCGACAGGGTGGGCTCTACGAGCAGTACTTC CASTRQGGLYEQYF
NA TRBJ2-1 TRBD1 TRBV11-3 TGTGCCAGCAGTCGGGACAGGGATTACAATGAGCAGTTCTTC CASSRDRDYNEQFF
NA TRBJ2-7 TRBD1 TRBV7-9 TGTGCCAGCAGCTTACCCACGGGACAGGTAAACTCCTACGAGCAGTACTTC CASSLPTGQVNSYEQYF
NA TRBJ2-7 NA TRBV19 TGTGCCAGTAGTATCCAGACTCTACAAGAGCAGTACTTC CASSIQTLQEQYF
NA TRBJ2-3 NA TRBV9 TGTGCCAGCAGCGAGAGGGGGTTTCTCACAGATACGCAGTATTTT CASSERGFLTDTQYF
NA TRBJ2-3 NA TRBV27 TGTGCCAGCAGTTTCCTAGGCACAGATACGCAGTATTTT CASSFLGTDTQYF
few TRBJ2-7 NA TRBV28 TGTGCCAGCAGTTTGAGGCCTCAGACCGAGCAGTACTTC CASSLRPQTEQYF
NA TRBJ1-3 NA TRBV13 TGTGCCAGCACGCGGCGACTGGCAGGAAACACCATATATTTT CASTRRLAGNTIYF
once TRBJ1-5 TRBD1 TRBV2 TGTGCCAGCAGTAAGGGACAGCCTGGCAATCAGCCCCAGCATTTT CASSKGQPGNQPQHF
NA TRBJ2-7 TRBD1 TRBV9 TGTGCCAGCAGCGTAGCCCCTCTGGACAGGGGGGGCTCCTACGAGCAGTACTTC CASSVAPLDRGGSYEQYF
NA TRBJ1-2 TRBD1 TRBV6-4 TGTGCCAGCAGTACAGGGGGATATGGCTACACCTTC CASSTGGYGYTF
NA TRBJ2-3 NA TRBV7-6 TGTGCCAGCAGCTTAGGAGTCCTCGGGAGCACAGATACGCAGTATTTT CASSLGVLGSTDTQYF
NA TRBJ2-5 NA TRBV19 TGTGCCAGTATGACAGGAACCCAAGAGACCCAGTACTTC CASMTGTQETQYF
NA TRBJ2-1 NA TRBV4-1 TGCGCCAGCAGCCAAGTTAGAAATGAGCAGTTCTTC CASSQVRNEQFF
once TRBJ2-7 TRBD1 TRBV7-2 TGTGCCAGCAGCTTCGGACAGGGGGACTACGAGCAGTACTTC CASSFGQGDYEQYF
NA TRBJ2-1 TRBD2 TRBV27 TGTGCCAGCAGTTTACTAGCGGGGGCCTACAATGAGCAGTTCTTC CASSLLAGAYNEQFF
once TRBJ2-1 TRBD2 TRBV13 TGTGCCAGCAGCACGCCACTAGCGGGGGGGGAATTCTCCTACAATGAGCAGTTCTTC CASSTPLAGGEFSYNEQFF
NA TRBJ2-6 NA TRBV28 TGTGCCAGCAGTTTCCGGGGTTCTGGGGCCAACGTCCTGACTTTC CASSFRGSGANVLTF
NA TRBJ2-2 NA TRBV4-1 TGCGCCAGCAGCCAAGGTTGGGGCGGCAGGAGGAACACCGGGGAGCTGTTTTTT CASSQGWGGRRNTGELFF
NA TRBJ1-5 NA TRBV7-9 TGTGCCAGCAGCTTGGGGGGAACTCATAGCAATCAGCCCCAGCATTTT CASSLGGTHSNQPQHF
NA TRBJ2-1 TRBD1 TRBV29-1 TGCAGCGTTGAGGTGACAGGGACCTACAATGAGCAGTTCTTC CSVEVTGTYNEQFF
NA TRBJ1-1 NA TRBV7-9 TGTGCCAGCGGCTGGAGGGGCCCTGAAGCTTTCTTT CASGWRGPEAFF
NA TRBJ1-3 NA TRBV5-6 TGTGCCAGCAGCTTGGACCGCAGGCGATCTGGAAACACCATATATTTT CASSLDRRRSGNTIYF
NA TRBJ2-5 NA TRBV9 TGTGCCAGCAGCGTAGATCTAGAGACCCAGTACTTC CASSVDLETQYF
few TRBJ2-7 TRBD1 TRBV6-5 TGTGCCAGCAGTTACTCGAGCGGGACAGGGGGCTACGAGCAGTACTTC CASSYSSGTGGYEQYF